Presented here are 14 T cell receptor beta chains from one specimen sequenced in a study of neurological immune-mediated disorders. TCRdb re-called the 5' RACE reads through MiXCR, storing one row per CDR3 protein. The table lists some 35,000 distinct CDR3 sequences, under 14% of them singletons. The sequencing input was CD4+ T cells from blood. The receptors come from a woman aged 25 to 39 with HTLV-1-associated myelopathy (HAM/TSP).

In its sample, this clonotype was seen many times. The chain couples TRBV5-5 to TRBJ1-2; 7 bases map to TRBD1. Looked up from germline, CDR1 is SGHKS and CDR2 is YYEKEE (reference sequence). The CDR3 contains 15 residues. With V trimmed by 1 base and J by 4 bases, 7 bases remained unmatched. The CDR3 is CASSLFAGQSYGYTF. The CDR3 bases are TGTGCCAGCAGCTTGTTTGCGGGACAGTCCTATGGCTACACCTTC.

This clonotype was picked up many times. The chain recombines TRBV5-1 with TRBJ2-1; D uncertain. The CDR3 consists of 15 residues. CDR1 SGHRS and CDR2 YFSETQ come from the germline V gene. V lost 1 base to trimming and J lost 0 bases, with 8 bases between them. The CDR3 is CASSLRPSSYNEQFF. CDR3 DNA: TGCGCCAGCAGCTTGCGACCGAGCTCCTACAATGAGCAGTTCTTC.

This clonotype was observed at least ten times. The rearrangement uses TRBV7-2 and TRBJ1-5; TRBD1 is a possible D gene (5 bases). CDR3 length: 13 residues. Germline values: CDR1 SGHTA, CDR2 FQGNSA. The V end was cut by 1 base, the J end by 6 bases, with 7 bases between. DNA for the CDR3: TGTGCCAGCAGCTTAGGAAGGGGTCAGCCCCAGCATTTT. Encoded protein: CASSLGRGQPQHF.

This clonotype was recorded many times. The genes are TRBV20-1 and TRBJ2-6, with D perhaps being TRBD1 or TRBD2 (5 bases each). The germline CDR1 and CDR2 sequences are DFQATT and SNEGSKA (reference sequence). There are 16 residues in the CDR3. The ends were cut back, 6 bases at V and 0 bases at J, with 15 bases in the middle. The CDR3 reads CSAIEGPFSGANVLTF. The CDR3 DNA follows: TGCAGTGCAATTGAGGGGCCCTTCTCTGGGGCCAACGTCCTGACTTTC.

This clonotype was observed at least ten times. The CDR3 coding sequence is TGCAGTGCCGGTCGGGGACTAGCGGGGGGGGGCGAGCAGTTCTTC. As protein: CSAGRGLAGGGEQFF. V gene TRBV20-1 combines with J gene TRBJ2-1, with 16 bases aligning to TRBD2. After removal of 6 bases from V and 10 bases from J, the junction contained 9 bases not matched to a gene. Germline CDR1 DFQATT, CDR2 SNEGSKA (reference sequence). The CDR3 covers 15 residues.

This clonotype was observed at least ten times. CDR3 sequence: CASSGQSGSSYEQYF. The CDR3, as DNA: TGTGCCAGCAGCGGTCAGTCCGGGAGCTCCTACGAGCAGTACTTC. The chain joins TRBV7-2 to TRBJ2-7; maybe TRBD2 (6 bases). Trimming shortened V by 5 bases and J by 0 bases, and 14 bases separated the two germline ends. The CDR3 spans 15 residues. Germline lookup yields CDR1 SGHTA and CDR2 FQGNSA.

The chain recombines TRBV7-8 with TRBJ1-1; 7 nucleotides match TRBD1. This CDR3 is built from 15 residues. The V gene end was trimmed by 5 bases and the J gene end by 2 bases; junction bases not matched to a gene: 8. In germline, CDR1 is SGHVS, CDR2 FQNEAQ. The CDR3: CASSTTGVLNTEAFF. The CDR3 DNA sequence: TGTGCCAGCAGCACAACAGGGGTTTTAAACACTGAAGCTTTCTTT.

This clonotype was recorded at least ten times. The chain joins TRBV20-1 to TRBJ1-5; the D is unclear. The ends were cut back, 6 bases at V and 3 bases at J, with 18 bases in the middle. This CDR3 is built from 15 residues. The germline V gene encodes CDR1 DFQATT and CDR2 SNEGSKA (reference sequence). The CDR3 nucleotides are TGCAGTGCCCCTACTCCGGGCAGGCTCAATCAGCCCCAGCATTTT. Protein product: CSAPTPGRLNQPQHF.

A note on this clonotype: At one end the junction does not follow the germline gene, possibly because of a read error. The chain links TRBV18 to TRBJ2-1, with 11 bases fitting TRBD2. Germline assignment: CDR1 KGHSH and CDR2 LQKENI. The CDR3 consists of 13 residues. The CDR3 here is CASSPEEGLAEVF. The CDR3 coding sequence is TGTGCCAGCTCACCAGAAGAGGGACTAGCGGAGGTCTTC.

The chain combines TRBV20-1 with TRBJ2-1; D remains unclear. The CDR3 covers 12 residues. In germline, CDR1 is DFQATT, CDR2 SNEGSKA (reference sequence). Deletions cut 3 bases from V and 3 bases from J, with 6 bases between. The CDR3 DNA follows: TGCAGTGCTAGCCTCCTCTACAATGAGCAGTTCTTC. This gives the protein CSASLLYNEQFF.

This clonotype occurred many times. The J gene is TRBJ2-1, the V gene TRBV20-1; 10 bases align to TRBD2. With V trimmed by 2 bases and J by 8 bases, 6 bases remained unmatched. The CDR3 is made up of 14 amino acids. Per germline, CDR1 DFQATT and CDR2 SNEGSKA (reference sequence). The CDR3 reads CSARSGGASYEQFF. The CDR3 DNA reads TGCAGTGCTAGAAGCGGGGGGGCTTCCTATGAGCAGTTCTTC.

This clonotype was observed many times. The chain links TRBV10-3 to TRBJ1-2; no reliable D call. CDR3 length equals 17 residues. Trimming took off 5 bases at V and 1 base at J, with 20 bases between the two ends. CDR1 and CDR2 (germline): ENHRY, SYGVKD. For the CDR3, the DNA is TGTGCCATCAGTCCGACCGGACGGGATCCTGATAACTATGGCTACACCTTC. Protein sequence: CAISPTGRDPDNYGYTF.

The chain recombines TRBV29-1 with TRBJ2-7; no firm D call. The V end was cut by 4 bases, the J end by 6 bases, with 19 bases between. Germline loops: CDR1 SQVTM, CDR2 ANQGSEA. The CDR3 sequence is 14 residues long. CDR3: CSVVVLAVESEQYF. The CDR3, as DNA: TGCAGCGTTGTGGTTTTGGCCGTTGAATCCGAGCAGTACTTC.

In this sample, this clonotype turned up many times. This sequence joins TRBV5-1 and TRBJ1-4; D possibly corresponds to TRBD1 (5 bases). V was trimmed by 0 bases and J by 13 bases, leaving 19 bases between them. Germline assignment: CDR1 SGHRS and CDR2 YFSETQ. The CDR3 extends over 15 amino acids. This CDR3 is CASSLEVQGHRSLFF. The DNA of the CDR3 is TGCGCCAGCAGCTTGGAAGTGCAGGGCCATCGATCACTGTTTTTT.